These 17 T cell receptor beta chains originate from one sample sequenced in a study of T cell responses to AZD1222 COVID-19 vaccine. Sequencing used immunoSEQ multiplex PCR; TCRdb keeps in-frame clones, though not all of them. The sample has 130,000 or so clones, 89% seen once. Sequenced here: peripheral blood, sampled on day 0 of AZD1222 vaccination. These receptors were taken from an adult in good health.

The CDR3: CASSYVGSTEAFF. DNA for the CDR3: TGTGCCAGCAGTTACGTCGGCAGCACTGAAGCTTTCTTT. This chain links TRBV6-2 or TRBV6-3 with TRBJ1-1; D unresolved. The germline V gene has CDR1 MNHEY and CDR2 SVGEGT. CDR3 length: 13 amino acids. Trimming removed 2 bases from V and 4 bases from J, with 8 bases in between.

The V and J genes are TRBV5-1 and TRBJ1-1; D may be TRBD1 (6 bases). With 0 bases removed from V and 7 bases from J, the gap between germline ends came to 25 bases. There are 18 residues in the CDR3. CDR1 and CDR2 from the germline V gene are SGHRS and YFSETQ. CDR3 amino acids: CASSLGLSRRGNYLEAFF. The CDR3 nucleotides read TGCGCCAGCAGCTTGGGCCTCAGTAGGAGGGGGAACTATCTTGAAGCTTTCTTT.

The chain carries TRBV27 and TRBJ1-2; D is uncertain. CDR1 is MNHEY, CDR2 SMNVEV, per germline (reference sequence). The CDR3 consists of 19 residues. V shed 2 bases and J shed 6 bases, with 28 bases lying between them. The CDR3 region has the DNA TGTGCCAGCAGTTTAATAAGTGAGGGAAGAGGGTTTTCGTGGGATGGCTACACCTTC. It is translated as CASSLISEGRGFSWDGYTF.

V and J are TRBV6-5 and TRBJ1-2; a possible D gene is TRBD1 (6 bases). Germline CDR1 and CDR2: MNHEY and SVGAGI. The CDR3 runs to 15 residues. Trimming cost V 6 bases and J 3 bases, with 17 bases left between them. This chain's CDR3 is CASRETGQKDYGYTF. The CDR3 DNA reads as TGTGCCAGCAGAGAGACGGGACAAAAAGACTATGGCTACACCTTC.

The gene calls are TRBV19 and TRBJ1-1; perhaps TRBD1 as D (5 bases). Germline V gene data show CDR1 as LNHDA and CDR2 as SQIVND (reference sequence). The V end lost 5 bases, the J end lost 4 bases, and 17 bases lay between the germline ends. The CDR3 contains 15 residues. The CDR3 spells CASSYQGAAGTEAFF. The CDR3 DNA sequence: TGTGCCAGTAGTTATCAGGGTGCGGCGGGCACTGAAGCTTTCTTT.

The J gene is TRBJ1-2, the V gene TRBV5-5; D gene unclear. CDR1 is SGHKS and CDR2 is YYEKEE in the germline V gene (reference sequence). Between the trimmed V and J ends, which lost 0 bases and 8 bases, there was a span of 5 bases. CDR3 length: 11 residues. The CDR3 loop is CASSLAWGYTF. The CDR3 coding sequence is TGTGCCAGCAGCTTGGCATGGGGCTACACCTTC.

The gene calls are TRBV29-1 and TRBJ2-1; a possible D gene is TRBD1 (7 bases). CDR1 and CDR2 (germline): SQVTM, ANQGSEA. Between the trimmed V and J ends, which lost 4 bases and 6 bases, there was a span of 10 bases. The CDR3 loop spans 12 amino acids. CDR3 in amino acids: CSVGQGGNEQFF. The CDR3 DNA reads as TGCAGCGTTGGGCAGGGGGGCAATGAGCAGTTCTTC.

V usage is TRBV5-6 and J usage is TRBJ1-2; D remains ambiguous. The germline V gene has CDR1 SGHDT and CDR2 YYEEEE. With 1 base removed from V and 3 bases from J, the gap between germline ends came to 7 bases. CDR3 length equals 13 residues. CDR3 in amino acids: CASSLWRDYGYTF. In DNA form, the CDR3 reads TGTGCCAGCAGCTTGTGGCGCGACTATGGCTACACCTTC.

This chain uses TRBV18 with TRBJ2-1; D is perhaps TRBD2 (5 bases). CDR1 is KGHSH and CDR2 is LQKENI in the germline V gene. V dropped 4 bases and J dropped 1 base, with 8 bases sitting between them. The CDR3 sequence is 14 residues long. This CDR3 is CASSRRESYNEQFF. The CDR3 region has the DNA TGTGCCAGCTCACGACGGGAATCCTACAATGAGCAGTTCTTC.

The rearrangement joins TRBV10-1 to TRBJ2-7; no definite D call. Per germline, CDR1 WNHNN and CDR2 SYGVQD (reference sequence). CDR3 size: 13 residues. Trimming stripped 0 bases from V and 6 bases from J, with 9 bases between. The CDR3 region has the DNA TGCGCCAGCAGTGAGTCGGGCCCATCCGAGCAGTACTTC. It specifies CASSESGPSEQYF.

The chain has TRBV6-2 or TRBV6-3 and TRBJ2-5; 7 bases match TRBD1. V was clipped by 2 bases and J by 1 base; unmatched bases: 4. CDR1 and CDR2 (germline): MNHEY, SVGEGT. The CDR3 totals 15 residues. CDR3 sequence: CASSYQTGTQETQYF. The CDR3 DNA is TGTGCCAGCAGTTACCAGACAGGGACCCAAGAGACCCAGTACTTC.

V usage is TRBV5-4 and J usage is TRBJ2-2, with D hard to call. Trimming cost V 7 bases and J 0 bases, with 10 bases left between them. Per the germline V gene, CDR1 is SGHNT and CDR2 is YYREEE (reference sequence). The CDR3 loop spans 14 amino acids. The CDR3 coding sequence is TGTGCCAGCTCGGAGAACCCGAACACCGGGGAGCTGTTTTTT. Translated, it gives CASSENPNTGELFF.

This chain connects TRBV19 to TRBJ2-2; the D gene is possibly TRBD1 (5 bases). This CDR3 has 13 residues. Germline loops: CDR1 LNHDA, CDR2 SQIVND (reference sequence). Trimming removed 10 bases at V and 1 base at J, with 10 bases between. CDR3 nucleotide sequence: TGTGCCATACAGGACAAGAACACCGGGGAGCTGTTTTTT. Protein product: CAIQDKNTGELFF.

V usage is TRBV28 and J usage is TRBJ1-2; D not certain. The CDR3 totals 15 residues. The V end was cut by 3 bases, the J end by 2 bases, with 13 bases between. Germline values: CDR1 MDHEN, CDR2 SYDVKM. The CDR3: CASSFPDSKNYGYTF. The CDR3 DNA follows: TGTGCCAGCAGTTTTCCAGACTCGAAGAACTATGGCTACACCTTC.

The V call is TRBV18, the J call TRBJ1-2; no clear D. CDR3 length: 12 residues. Germline CDR1 is KGHSH and CDR2 is LQKENI. V was pared by 2 bases and J by 5 bases, with 6 bases between. CDR3 DNA: TGTGCCAGCTCACCAGATAGATATGGCTACACCTTC. Its translation is CASSPDRYGYTF.

The chain combines TRBV6-5 with TRBJ1-5; D uncertain. CDR1 MNHEY and CDR2 SVGAGI come from the germline V gene. The CDR3 is 14 residues long. The V gene lost 0 bases and the J gene lost 1 base, with 4 bases spanning the gap. The CDR3 coding sequence is TGTGCCAGCAGTTACTCGGGAAGCAATCAGCCCCAGCATTTT. Protein: CASSYSGSNQPQHF.

V and J are TRBV30 and TRBJ2-2; D remains unclear. This CDR3 has 15 amino acids. V gave up 3 bases and J gave up 2 bases, with 13 bases separating them. Germline values: CDR1 GTSNPN, CDR2 SVGIG (reference sequence). CDR3 DNA: TGTGCCTGGAGGGGCCTTTCCCCTAACACCGGGGAGCTGTTTTTT. This sequence encodes CAWRGLSPNTGELFF.